This T cell receptor (beta chain) was identified in a study of shared clonotypes between healthy human individuals. This clone was seen a single time. Genomic DNA for unsorted samples was obtained from about 90 million PBMCs. The CDR3 loop spans 14 amino acids. Germline loops: CDR1 SQVTM, CDR2 ANQGSEA. V gave up 5 bases and J gave up 0 bases, with 11 bases separating them. Every immunoSEQ plate was one replicate of a subset's evenly spread DNA. The assay was immunoSEQ multiplex PCR, and TCRdb's table has in-frame clones only and misses some. The sample carries about 490,000 clones, over 70% recorded once.

Sequencing was performed on PBMCs. This sequence joins TRBV29-1 and TRBJ2-1; D remains unclear. This clonotype was sampled from a woman between 35 and 50 years old in good health. Some clones in this sample may be carry-over from other donors' samples. For the CDR3, the DNA is TGCAGCGTTCGAAGCGCTACCTCCTACAATGAGCAGTTCTTC. Its translation is CSVRSATSYNEQFF.